Shown below are 5 T cell receptor beta chains from a single sample sequenced in a study of cytomegalovirus exposure and HLA in healthy donors. The PCR had 60 Vbeta and 13 Jbeta primers. TCRdb's copy holds only in-frame clones and misses some; the assay was immunoSEQ multiplex PCR. The profile shows under 200,000 clones, approximately 82% of them singletons. The sequencing input was PBMCs. The receptors shown here come from a young woman in good health and CMV-seronegative.

The chain joins TRBV4-3 to TRBJ1-1; 8 nucleotides match TRBD1. The germline V gene encodes CDR1 LGHNA and CDR2 YSLEER. The CDR3 consists of 16 residues. After removal of 1 base from V and 1 base from J, the junction contained 5 bases not matched to a gene. This CDR3 reads CASSQVQGQGNTEAFF. The CDR3 region has the DNA TGCGCCAGCAGCCAAGTGCAAGGACAGGGGAACACTGAAGCTTTCTTT.

The rearrangement uses TRBV13 and TRBJ1-6, with unresolved D. V was shortened by 5 bases and J by 0 bases, with 8 bases between the two germline ends. The CDR3 is 15 amino acids. CDR1 is PRHDT and CDR2 is FYEKMQ in the germline V gene (reference sequence). For the CDR3, the DNA is TGTGCCAGCAGCGGCGGGAGCTCCTATAATTCACCCCTCCACTTT. Translating it yields CASSGGSSYNSPLHF.

This rearrangement joins TRBV7-2 to TRBJ2-1, with 10 nucleotides matching TRBD1. The V and J ends lost 4 bases and 5 bases, in that order; junction bases with no gene match: 5. Germline assignment: CDR1 SGHTA and CDR2 FQGNSA. The CDR3 is made up of 15 amino acids. The CDR3 loop is CASSYGGTGDNEQFF. The DNA of the CDR3 is TGTGCCAGCAGCTACGGAGGGACAGGGGACAATGAGCAGTTCTTC.

The V call is TRBV19, the J call TRBJ1-5; TRBD1 aligns across 8 bases. The CDR3 spans 14 residues. Per the germline V gene, CDR1 is LNHDA and CDR2 is SQIVND (reference sequence). The ends lost 10 bases at V and 3 bases at J; junction bases unmatched: 8. CDR3 bases: TGTGCCACTCTAAACAGGGGGACCAATCAGCCCCAGCATTTT. This codes for CATLNRGTNQPQHF.

This clone has only one observation. J is TRBJ2-5 and V is TRBV28; 7 bases map to TRBD2. Unmatched junction bases numbered 17, after V lost 6 bases and J lost 4 bases. Germline CDR1 and CDR2: MDHEN and SYDVKM. The CDR3 totals 17 residues. Written as DNA, the CDR3 is TGTGCCAGCAGGCCCGAGGGAGCGGGGACGTTGGGAGAGACCCAGTACTTC. This sequence encodes CASRPEGAGTLGETQYF.